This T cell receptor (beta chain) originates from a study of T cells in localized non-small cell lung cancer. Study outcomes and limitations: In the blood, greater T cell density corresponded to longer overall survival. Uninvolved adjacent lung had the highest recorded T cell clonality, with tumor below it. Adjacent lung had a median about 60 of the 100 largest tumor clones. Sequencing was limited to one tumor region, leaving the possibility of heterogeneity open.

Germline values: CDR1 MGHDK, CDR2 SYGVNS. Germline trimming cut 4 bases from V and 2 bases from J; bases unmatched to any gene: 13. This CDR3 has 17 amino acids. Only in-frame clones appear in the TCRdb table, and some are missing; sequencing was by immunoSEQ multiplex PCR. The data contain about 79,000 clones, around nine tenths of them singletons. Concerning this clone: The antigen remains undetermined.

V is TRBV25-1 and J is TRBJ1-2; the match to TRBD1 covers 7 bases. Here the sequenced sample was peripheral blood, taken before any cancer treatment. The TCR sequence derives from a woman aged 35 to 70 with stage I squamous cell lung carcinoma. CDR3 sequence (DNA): TGTGCCAGCAGTGCTCCGGGACAGTTGGGATCCAACTATGGCTACACCTTC. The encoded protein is CASSAPGQLGSNYGYTF.